Following are 2 T cell receptor beta chains from one sample sequenced in a study of vaccination and CD4 T cells after COVID-19. Cultured CD4+ T cell DNA was sequenced using the Oncomine TCR Beta short-read assay. MiXCR, applied by TCRdb to the PCR reads, yields one record per CDR3 protein. This repertoire shows 10,000 to 15,000 distinct CDR3 sequences, roughly 51% found once; its top ten account for around 30%. No antigens are known for them. As to treatment: approximately 9-day PBMC culture with coronavirus spike peptide pools or control peptides (ViraFEST assay). Sequencing used CD4+ T cells from blood, cultured in vitro. The source is a human donor who had recovered from COVID-19.

The J gene is TRBJ2-1, the V gene TRBV20-1; 7 positions match TRBD2. Losses at the gene ends were 6 bases for V and 12 bases for J; bases not matched to a gene: 14. CDR3 length: 13 amino acids. Germline CDR1 is DFQATT and CDR2 is SNEGSKA (reference sequence). The CDR3 nucleotides read TGCAGTGCCCCCACCGCGGGAGAGGGTAGGCAGTTCTTC. Translated: CSAPTAGEGRQFF.

The V and J genes are TRBV11-3 and TRBJ2-2; D might be TRBD1 (7 bases). The CDR3 runs to 16 residues. Between the trimmed V and J ends, which lost 0 bases and 4 bases, there was a span of 12 bases. The germline gives CDR1 SGHNT, CDR2 YENEEA. CDR3 nucleotide sequence: TGTGCCAGCAGCTTAGATAGGAGGGGGCTCACCGGGGAGCTGTTTTTT. Its translation is CASSLDRRGLTGELFF.